The 18 T cell receptor beta chains below were found in one sample sequenced in a study of blood T cells in healthy people across ages (dated by TCRdb to the mid-2010s). Library construction relied on 5' RACE. Sequenced on an Illumina HiSeq 2500. A second PCR of about 7 to 12 cycles was run with a J-beta primer mix and a sample-barcoded 5' primer. TCRdb applied fastp at Q25 and MiXCR to the public reads, then kept only in-frame beta chains. CDR3 protein sequences are deduplicated, and each keeps its most common genes and DNA. This sample comprises hundreds of thousands of distinct CDR3 sequences, roughly 50% of them detected only once. Around 22% of the sample lies in the top ten. Sequenced input: blood. These receptors were obtained from a man younger than 40 in good health.

This rearrangement joins TRBV27 to TRBJ2-1; D possibly corresponds to TRBD1 (6 bases). This CDR3 comprises 14 residues. Trimming left V 3 bases short and J 10 bases short, with 16 bases between. The germline V gene has CDR1 MNHEY and CDR2 SMNVEV (reference sequence). CDR3 nucleotides: TGTGCCAGCAGTTTCAACACAGGGTTTCGGGAGCAGTTCTTC. Translating gives CASSFNTGFREQFF.

This clonotype was seen only once. The chain employs TRBV30 and TRBJ2-1, with D maybe TRBD2 (6 bases). The CDR3 is 13 amino acids. CDR1 GTSNPN and CDR2 SVGIG come from the germline V gene (reference sequence). V was pared by 5 bases and J by 10 bases, with 18 bases between. CDR3 DNA sequence: TGTGCCTGGGAATCGACTAGGTCTTGGGAGCAGTTCTTC. This translates into CAWESTRSWEQFF.

The chain recombines TRBV11-2 with TRBJ2-1; possibly TRBD2 for D (6 bases). This CDR3 is 14 amino acids long. Trimming took off 4 bases at V and 13 bases at J, with 20 bases between the two ends. Germline V gives CDR1 SGHAT, CDR2 FQNNGV. CDR3 sequence reads: CASSSTDPRTIQFF. CDR3 DNA sequence: TGTGCCAGCAGCTCAACCGACCCGAGGACTATTCAGTTCTTC.

The chain recombines TRBV5-1 with TRBJ2-7; 7 bases agree with TRBD1. Germline CDR1 SGHRS, CDR2 YFSETQ. V dropped 7 bases and J dropped 3; count of bases not matched to a gene: 16. The length of the CDR3 is 16 residues. Here the CDR3 reads CASRATIGTVFYEQYF. The CDR3, as DNA: TGCGCCAGCCGCGCAACCATTGGGACAGTCTTCTACGAGCAGTACTTC.

This sequence joins TRBV7-2 and TRBJ2-7, with unresolved D. Trimming took 4 bases from V and 7 from J, leaving 17 bases between them. The CDR3 is 14 residues long. In germline, CDR1 is SGHTA, CDR2 FQGNSA. DNA of the CDR3: TGTGCCAGCAGCTCCAGCTCATTCTGGGATGAGCAGTACTTC. Amino acids: CASSSSSFWDEQYF.

In DNA, the CDR3 is TGTGCCATCAGTGAGTCTCTCGCCAGTTCACCCCTCCACTTT. It translates to CAISESLASSPLHF. The chain carries TRBV10-3 and TRBJ1-6; D remains unclear. The CDR3 totals 14 residues. V gave up 0 bases and J gave up 9 bases, with 9 bases separating them. Germline V CDR1 and CDR2: ENHRY, SYGVKD.

In this sample, this clonotype turned up once. This chain links TRBV3-1 with TRBJ2-4; D is perhaps TRBD1 (5 bases). TRBJ2-7 matches the DNA end more closely, so the J call is doubtful. CDR3 length equals 13 residues. In germline, CDR1 is LGHDT, CDR2 YNNKEL (reference sequence). The CDR3 DNA reads as TGTGCCAGCAGCCAGAAGGGGCTTAACGAGCAGTACTTC. Amino acid sequence: CASSQKGLNEQYF.

The chain couples TRBV6-1 to TRBJ2-7; D is ambiguous. V was clipped by 2 bases and J by 0 bases, with 8 bases between them. Germline V gene data show CDR1 as MNHNS and CDR2 as SASEGT. The CDR3 length is 14 residues. CDR3 loop: CASSESLGSYEQYF. CDR3 nucleotides: TGTGCCAGCAGTGAATCCCTTGGCTCCTACGAGCAGTACTTC.

The chain employs TRBV20-1 and TRBJ1-1, with a possible D match to TRBD1 (5 bases). This CDR3 has 14 residues. The V end lost 6 bases, the J end lost 1 base, and 15 bases lay between the germline ends. The germline V gene has CDR1 DFQATT and CDR2 SNEGSKA (reference sequence). The CDR3 DNA is TGCAGTGCCCCCCGTCTCGGGGCGAACACTGAAGCTTTCTTT. Translated, it gives CSAPRLGANTEAFF.

As for this clonotype: At one end the junction does not follow the germline gene, possibly because of a read error. The chain employs TRBV2 and TRBJ1-4; D might be TRBD1 (6 bases). The CDR3 is 14 amino acids. Germline loops: CDR1 SNHLY, CDR2 FYNNEI. The CDR3 loop reads CASREDRTNEKLFF. CDR3 DNA sequence: TGTGCCAGCAGGGAAGACAGGACAAATGAAAAACTGTTTTTT.

J is TRBJ1-4 and V is TRBV27; D uncertain. V lost 3 bases and J lost 8, with 13 bases in between. CDR1 MNHEY and CDR2 SMNVEV come from the germline V gene (reference sequence). The CDR3 contains 14 residues. CDR3 DNA: TGTGCCAGCAGTTTTGGAAATTTCGGGGAAAAACTGTTTTTT. This sequence encodes CASSFGNFGEKLFF.

The chain carries TRBV13 and TRBJ2-1; no firm D call. Per germline, CDR1 PRHDT and CDR2 FYEKMQ (reference sequence). V was clipped by 2 bases and J by 6 bases, with 5 bases between them. The CDR3 runs 12 residues. The CDR3 DNA reads TGTGCCAGCAGCTTATGTTCCAATGAGCAGTTCTTC. Translation gives CASSLCSNEQFF. The full variable domain, its missing parts supplied by reference TRBV13 and TRBJ2-1, is AAGVIQSPRHLIKEKRETATLKCYPIPRHDTVYWYQQGPGQDPQFLISFYEKMQSDKGSIPDRFSAQQFSDYHSELNMSSLELGDSALYFCASSLCSNEQFFGPGTRLTVL.

This rearrangement joins TRBV5-6 to TRBJ2-3; D is unresolved. The CDR3 runs to 15 residues. Germline values: CDR1 SGHDT, CDR2 YYEEEE. Trimming cost V 0 bases and J 1 base, with 9 bases left between them. The CDR3 nucleotides are TGTGCCAGCAGCTTGGTGTTAGCCGGCACAGATACGCAGTATTTT. Translated: CASSLVLAGTDTQYF.

This CDR3 is CASIRLLDGDTQYF. CDR3 sequence (DNA): TGTGCCAGCATTAGACTCCTGGATGGAGATACGCAGTATTTT. V and J are TRBV2 and TRBJ2-3; D gene ambiguous. V lost 7 bases to trimming and J lost 5 bases, with 16 bases between them. This CDR3 region has 14 residues. Germline CDR1 is SNHLY and CDR2 is FYNNEI.

V usage is TRBV15 and J usage is TRBJ2-3; a possible D gene is TRBD2 (6 bases). CDR3 length: 15 amino acids. Per germline, CDR1 LNHNV and CDR2 YYDKDF (reference sequence). V was clipped by 4 bases and J by 8 bases, with 19 bases between them. The CDR3 loop is CATSNRDLSLGTQYF. The CDR3 DNA reads as TGTGCCACCAGCAACCGGGACTTATCCTTGGGTACGCAGTATTTT.

The gene calls are TRBV11-2 and TRBJ2-3; 9 bases agree with TRBD2. Germline CDR1 and CDR2: SGHAT and FQNNGV. V shed 4 bases, J shed 6 bases, and the junction held 11 bases outside the gene matches. The CDR3 is made up of 16 amino acids. As DNA, the CDR3 is TGTGCCAGCAGCTCTTTAGCGGGGGATATGCGGGATACGCAGTATTTT. It encodes CASSSLAGDMRDTQYF.

V and J are TRBV20-1 and TRBJ2-5; D is unclear. The V and J ends lost 2 bases and 0 bases respectively, with 7 bases between them. The germline V gene encodes CDR1 DFQATT and CDR2 SNEGSKA (reference sequence). CDR3 length: 13 amino acids. The CDR3 sequence is CSARWRDQETQYF. The CDR3 bases are TGCAGTGCTAGATGGCGCGACCAAGAGACCCAGTACTTC.

A word on this clonotype: The junction departs from the called germline gene at one end, perhaps through a read error. V is TRBV20-1 and J is TRBJ2-4; D may be TRBD1 (6 bases). The J call is uncertain, as TRBJ2-7 better fits the DNA end. The CDR3 contains 13 residues. The V gene's germline CDR1 is DFQATT and CDR2 SNEGSKA (reference sequence). As DNA, the CDR3 is TGTAGTGCGAGGAACAGGGTCACCCACGAGCAGTACTTC. Protein: CSARNRVTHEQYF.